This entry lists 5 T cell receptor beta chains sequenced from one sample in a study of Ad26.COV2.S vaccination and SARS-CoV-2 variants. TCRdb keeps only in-frame clones here, not all; method: immunoSEQ multiplex PCR. The sample contains 380,000 or so clones, about four fifths of which appear only once. Sample treatment: 15 to 20 received Ad26.COV2.S at low or high dose, single or two shots; 5 received placebo; per-sample allocation not given. Day 63 after the first injection of vaccine or placebo was the sampling time. The specimen was peripheral blood, collected in a trial of Ad26.COV2.S vaccine versus placebo. The receptors originated from a person between 18 and 65 years old who received the Ad26.COV2.S COVID-19 vaccine or a placebo.

This chain links TRBV7-9 with TRBJ2-2; D is perhaps TRBD1 (6 bases). The CDR3 extends over 16 amino acids. V dropped 4 bases and J dropped 7 bases, with 19 bases sitting between them. CDR1 and CDR2 from the germline V gene are SEHNR and FQNEAQ (reference sequence). The CDR3, as DNA: TGTGCCAGCAGCTGGGGGCAGGGGCGCTTCGGCGGGGAGCTGTTTTTT. Translating it yields CASSWGQGRFGGELFF.

V and J are TRBV30 and TRBJ1-1; D gene ambiguous. This CDR3 has 13 residues. Germline V lookup: CDR1 GTSNPN, CDR2 SVGIG (reference sequence). V lost 0 bases and J 0 bases, leaving 5 bases between the germline ends. The CDR3 coding sequence is TGTGCCTGGAGTGTAAACGTGAACACTGAAGCTTTCTTT. Translated, it gives CAWSVNVNTEAFF.

The V gene is TRBV19, the J gene TRBJ1-1; TRBD1 matches 7 bases. Germline CDR1 and CDR2: LNHDA and SQIVND (reference sequence). The CDR3 is 15 residues long. Trimming cost V 3 bases and J 0 bases; bases outside gene matches: 4. CDR3 in amino acids: CASSIWTGMNTEAFF. The CDR3 DNA sequence: TGTGCCAGTAGTATCTGGACAGGAATGAACACTGAAGCTTTCTTT.

The chain combines TRBV12-3 or TRBV12-4 with TRBJ1-6; D is unclear. V was cut by 6 bases and J by 10 bases, with 13 bases left in between. The CDR3 length is 13 residues. CDR3 sequence: CASRRGGESPLHF. The CDR3 coding sequence is TGTGCCAGCAGACGGGGTGGGGAATCACCCCTCCACTTT.

To note about this clone: A read error may explain this, as a much larger clone is one base away. The chain carries TRBV6-5 and TRBJ1-6; perhaps TRBD1 as D (5 bases). Deletions cut 6 bases from V and 0 bases from J, with 6 bases between. Germline V gene data show CDR1 as MNHEY and CDR2 as SVGAGI. The CDR3 is 14 amino acids. The CDR3 is CASSDSSYNSPLHF. Written as DNA, the CDR3 is TGTGCCAGCAGCGACAGCTCCTATAATTCACCCCTCCACTTT.